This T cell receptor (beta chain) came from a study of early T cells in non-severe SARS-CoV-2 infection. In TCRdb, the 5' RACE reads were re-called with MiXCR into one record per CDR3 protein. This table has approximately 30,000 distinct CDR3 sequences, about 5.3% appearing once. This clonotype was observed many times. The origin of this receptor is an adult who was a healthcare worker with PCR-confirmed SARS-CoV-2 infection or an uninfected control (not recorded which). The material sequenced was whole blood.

CDR3 nucleotide sequence: TGCAGTGCTAGACGGGGACAGGGAAGTGAAAAACTGTTTTTT. Translation: CSARRGQGSEKLFF. The chain has TRBV20-1 and TRBJ1-4; 9 bases match TRBD1. Germline-derived CDR1 and CDR2 are DFQATT and SNEGSKA (reference sequence). Trimming cost V 2 bases and J 7 bases; bases outside gene matches: 5. The CDR3 sequence is 14 residues long.